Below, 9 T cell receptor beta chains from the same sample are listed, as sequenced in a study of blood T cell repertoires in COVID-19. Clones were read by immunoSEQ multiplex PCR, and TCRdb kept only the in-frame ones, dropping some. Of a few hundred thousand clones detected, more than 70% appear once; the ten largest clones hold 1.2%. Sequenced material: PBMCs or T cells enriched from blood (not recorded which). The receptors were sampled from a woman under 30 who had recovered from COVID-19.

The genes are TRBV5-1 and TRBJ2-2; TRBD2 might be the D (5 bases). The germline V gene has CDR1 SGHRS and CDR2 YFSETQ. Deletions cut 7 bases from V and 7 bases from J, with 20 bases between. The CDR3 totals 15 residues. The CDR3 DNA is TGCGCCAGCTCGAGCCACGACCGGGATGACGGGGAGCTGTTTTTT. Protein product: CASSSHDRDDGELFF.

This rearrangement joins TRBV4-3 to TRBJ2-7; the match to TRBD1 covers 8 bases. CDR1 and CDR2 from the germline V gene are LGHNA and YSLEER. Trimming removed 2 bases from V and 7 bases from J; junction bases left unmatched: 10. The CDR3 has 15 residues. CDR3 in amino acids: CASSQLTGVTGEQYF. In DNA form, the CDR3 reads TGCGCCAGCAGCCAACTGACAGGGGTGACGGGGGAGCAGTACTTC.

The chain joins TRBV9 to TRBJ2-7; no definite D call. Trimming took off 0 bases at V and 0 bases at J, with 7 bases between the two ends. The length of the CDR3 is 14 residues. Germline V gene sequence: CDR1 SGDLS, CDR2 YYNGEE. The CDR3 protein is CASSVGASSYEQYF. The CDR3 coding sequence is TGTGCCAGCAGCGTAGGGGCGAGCTCCTACGAGCAGTACTTC.

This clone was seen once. CDR3 sequence: CASSQDSPVARTGTNEKLFF. CDR3 bases: TGCGCCAGCAGCCAAGATAGCCCGGTCGCCAGAACGGGAACTAATGAAAAACTGTTTTTT. The V call is TRBV4-3, the J call TRBJ1-4; D call uncertain. The CDR3 spans 20 residues. Germline V lookup: CDR1 LGHNA, CDR2 YSLEER. The V end was cut by 0 bases, the J end by 1 base, with 21 bases between.

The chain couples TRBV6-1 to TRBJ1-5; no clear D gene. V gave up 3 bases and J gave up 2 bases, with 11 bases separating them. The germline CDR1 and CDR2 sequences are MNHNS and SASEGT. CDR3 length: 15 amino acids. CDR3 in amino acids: CASSDNLSGNQPQHF. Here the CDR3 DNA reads TGTGCCAGCAGTGATAACTTGAGTGGCAATCAGCCCCAGCATTTT.

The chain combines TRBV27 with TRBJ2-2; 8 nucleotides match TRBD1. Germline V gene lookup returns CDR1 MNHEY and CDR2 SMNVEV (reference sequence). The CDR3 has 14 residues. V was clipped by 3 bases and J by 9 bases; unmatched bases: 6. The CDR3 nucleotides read TGTGCCAGCAGTTTCGGGACAGGCCCTTGGGAGCTGTTTTTT. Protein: CASSFGTGPWELFF.

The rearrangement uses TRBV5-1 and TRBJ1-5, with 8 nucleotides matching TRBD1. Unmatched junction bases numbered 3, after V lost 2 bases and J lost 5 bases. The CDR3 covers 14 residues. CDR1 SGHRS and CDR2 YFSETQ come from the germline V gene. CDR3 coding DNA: TGCGCCAGCAGCTTTGGACAGGGCCATCAGCCCCAGCATTTT. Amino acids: CASSFGQGHQPQHF. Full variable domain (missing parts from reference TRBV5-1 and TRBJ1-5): KAGVTQTPRYLIKTRGQQVTLSCSPISGHRSVSWYQQTPGQGLQFLFEYFSETQRNKGNFPGRFSGRQFSNSRSEMNVSTLELGDSALYLCASSFGQGHQPQHFGDGTRLSIL.

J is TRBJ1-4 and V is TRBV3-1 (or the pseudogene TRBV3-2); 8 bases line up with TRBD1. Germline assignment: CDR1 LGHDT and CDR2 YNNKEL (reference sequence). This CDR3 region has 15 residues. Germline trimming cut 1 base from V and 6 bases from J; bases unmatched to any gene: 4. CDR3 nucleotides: TGTGCCAGCAGCCAAGTGGAGGACAGGGATGAAAAACTGTTTTTT. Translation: CASSQVEDRDEKLFF.

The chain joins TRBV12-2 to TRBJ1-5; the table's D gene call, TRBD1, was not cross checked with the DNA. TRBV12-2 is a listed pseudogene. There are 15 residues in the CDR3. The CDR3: CASRFGRAGNQPQHF. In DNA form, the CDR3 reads TGTGCAAGTCGCTTCGGCAGGGCCGGCAATCAGCCCCAGCATTTT.